This T cell receptor beta chain was obtained from a study of blood T cell repertoires in COVID-19. Clones were read by immunoSEQ multiplex PCR, and TCRdb kept only the in-frame ones, dropping some. Of approximately 450,000 clones in the sample, approximately 90% were seen once. The V end lost 6 bases, the J end lost 6 bases, and 15 bases lay between the germline ends. Germline CDR1 reads SQVTM; CDR2 reads ANQGSEA. The CDR3 is 12 residues long. Allocation to cohorts depended on clinical history reported by the participants. This sequence was found in a woman younger than 35 with acute COVID-19. The chain recombines TRBV29-1 with TRBJ2-7, with D perhaps TRBD1 (5 bases). Sequences were obtained from PBMCs or T cells enriched from blood (not recorded which). In DNA form, the CDR3 reads TGCAGCGTAACACCCGCAGGGTCCGAGCAGTACTTC. It specifies CSVTPAGSEQYF.